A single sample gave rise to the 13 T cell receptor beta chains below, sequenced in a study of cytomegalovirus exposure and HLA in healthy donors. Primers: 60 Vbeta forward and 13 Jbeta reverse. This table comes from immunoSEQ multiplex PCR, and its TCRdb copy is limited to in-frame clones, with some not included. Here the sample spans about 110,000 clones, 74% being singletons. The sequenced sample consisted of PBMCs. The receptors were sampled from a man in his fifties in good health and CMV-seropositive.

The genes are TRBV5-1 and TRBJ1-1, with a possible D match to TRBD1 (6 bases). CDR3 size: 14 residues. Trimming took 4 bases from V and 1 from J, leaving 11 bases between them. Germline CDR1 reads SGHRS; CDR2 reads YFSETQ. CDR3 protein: CASSPGTPNTEAFF. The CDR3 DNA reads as TGCGCCAGCAGCCCGGGGACACCGAACACTGAAGCTTTCTTT.

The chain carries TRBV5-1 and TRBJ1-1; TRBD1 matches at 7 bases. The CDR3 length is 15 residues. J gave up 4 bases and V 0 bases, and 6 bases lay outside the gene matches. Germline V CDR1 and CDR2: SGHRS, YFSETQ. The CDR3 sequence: CASSLVDRDGTEAFF. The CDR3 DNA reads TGCGCCAGCAGCTTGGTCGACAGGGACGGCACTGAAGCTTTCTTT.

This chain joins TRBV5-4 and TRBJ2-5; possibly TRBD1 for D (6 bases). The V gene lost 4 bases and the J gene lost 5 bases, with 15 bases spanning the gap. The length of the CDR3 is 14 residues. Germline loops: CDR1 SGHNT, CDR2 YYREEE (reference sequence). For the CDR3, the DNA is TGTGCCAGCAGCCCTCGGGACACGGCGGAGACCCAGTACTTC. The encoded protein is CASSPRDTAETQYF.

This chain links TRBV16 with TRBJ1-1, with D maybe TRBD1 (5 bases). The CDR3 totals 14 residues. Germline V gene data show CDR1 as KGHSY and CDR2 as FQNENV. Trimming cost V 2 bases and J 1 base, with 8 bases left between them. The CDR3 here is CASSQRQQNTEAFF. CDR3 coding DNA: TGTGCCAGCAGCCAAAGACAGCAGAACACTGAAGCTTTCTTT.

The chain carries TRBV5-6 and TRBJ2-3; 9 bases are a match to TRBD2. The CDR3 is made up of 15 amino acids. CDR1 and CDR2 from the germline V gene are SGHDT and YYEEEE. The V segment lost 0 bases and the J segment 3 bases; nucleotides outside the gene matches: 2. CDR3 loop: CASSLGGLATDTQYF. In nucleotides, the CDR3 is TGTGCCAGCAGCTTGGGGGGACTAGCAACAGATACGCAGTATTTT.

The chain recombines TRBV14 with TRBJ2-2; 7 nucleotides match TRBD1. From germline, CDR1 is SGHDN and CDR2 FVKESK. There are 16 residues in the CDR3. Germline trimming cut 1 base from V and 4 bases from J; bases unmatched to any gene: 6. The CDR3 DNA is TGTGCCAGCAGCCAAGTTCAGGGGGTGAGCACCGGGGAGCTGTTTTTT. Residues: CASSQVQGVSTGELFF.

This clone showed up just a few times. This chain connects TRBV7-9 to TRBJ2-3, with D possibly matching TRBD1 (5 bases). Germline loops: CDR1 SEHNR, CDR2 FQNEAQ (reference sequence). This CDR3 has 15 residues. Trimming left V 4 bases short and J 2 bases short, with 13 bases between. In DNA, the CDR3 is TGTGCCAGCAGCTCCGGGCCTGGGGCCACAGATACGCAGTATTTT. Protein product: CASSSGPGATDTQYF.

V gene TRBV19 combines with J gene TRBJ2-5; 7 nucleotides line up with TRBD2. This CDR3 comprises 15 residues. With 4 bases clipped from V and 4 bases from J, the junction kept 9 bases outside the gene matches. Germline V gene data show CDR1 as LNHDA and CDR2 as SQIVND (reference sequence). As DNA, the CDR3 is TGTGCCAGTAGTAACACGGGCGGGAGTATAGAGACCCAGTACTTC. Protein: CASSNTGGSIETQYF.

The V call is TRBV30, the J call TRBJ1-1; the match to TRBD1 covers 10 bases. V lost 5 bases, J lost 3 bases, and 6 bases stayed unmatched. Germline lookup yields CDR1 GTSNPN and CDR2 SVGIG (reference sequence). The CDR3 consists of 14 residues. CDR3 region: CAWSPDRGYTEAFF. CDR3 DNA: TGTGCCTGGTCTCCGGACAGGGGGTACACTGAAGCTTTCTTT.

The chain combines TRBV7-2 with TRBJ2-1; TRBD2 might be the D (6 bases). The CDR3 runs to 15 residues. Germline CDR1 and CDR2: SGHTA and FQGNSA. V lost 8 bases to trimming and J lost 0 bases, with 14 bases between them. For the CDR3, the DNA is TGTGCCAGCCAGCTTACGGGGGACTCCTACAATGAGCAGTTCTTC. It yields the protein CASQLTGDSYNEQFF.

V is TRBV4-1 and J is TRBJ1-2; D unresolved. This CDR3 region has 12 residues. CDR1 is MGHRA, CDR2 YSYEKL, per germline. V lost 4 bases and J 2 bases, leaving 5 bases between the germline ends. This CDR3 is CASSLPNYGYTF. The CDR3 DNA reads TGCGCCAGCAGCCTTCCGAACTATGGCTACACCTTC.

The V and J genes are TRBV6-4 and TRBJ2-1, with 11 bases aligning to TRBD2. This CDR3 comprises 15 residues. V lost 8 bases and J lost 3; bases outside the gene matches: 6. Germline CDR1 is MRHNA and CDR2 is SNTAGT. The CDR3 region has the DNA TGTGCCAGCGATTCCGGGACTAGCGGCTACAATGAGCAGTTCTTC. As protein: CASDSGTSGYNEQFF.

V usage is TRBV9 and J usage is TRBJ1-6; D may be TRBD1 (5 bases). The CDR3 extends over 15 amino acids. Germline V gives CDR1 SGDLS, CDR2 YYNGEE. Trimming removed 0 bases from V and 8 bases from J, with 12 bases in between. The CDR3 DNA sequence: TGTGCCAGCAGCGTAGAAGTGGGGCGAGATTCACCCCTCCACTTT. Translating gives CASSVEVGRDSPLHF.